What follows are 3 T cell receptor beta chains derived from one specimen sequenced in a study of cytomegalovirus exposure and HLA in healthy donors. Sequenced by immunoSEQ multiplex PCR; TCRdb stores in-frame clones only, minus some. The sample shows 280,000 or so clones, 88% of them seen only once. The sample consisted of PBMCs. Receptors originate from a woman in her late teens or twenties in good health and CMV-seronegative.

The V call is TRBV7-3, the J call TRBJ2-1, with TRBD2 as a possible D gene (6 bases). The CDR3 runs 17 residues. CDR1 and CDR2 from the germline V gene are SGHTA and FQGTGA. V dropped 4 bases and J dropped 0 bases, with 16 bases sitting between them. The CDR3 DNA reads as TGTGCCAGCAGCTCCAGCGCGGGGCGGGACTCCTACAATGAGCAGTTCTTC. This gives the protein CASSSSAGRDSYNEQFF.

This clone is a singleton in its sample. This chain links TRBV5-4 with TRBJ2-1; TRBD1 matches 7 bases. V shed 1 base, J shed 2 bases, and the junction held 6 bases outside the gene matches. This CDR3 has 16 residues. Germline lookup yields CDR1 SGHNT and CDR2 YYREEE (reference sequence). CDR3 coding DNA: TGTGCCAGCAGCTTGCCCTACAGGGGTACCTACAATGAGCAGTTCTTC. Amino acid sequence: CASSLPYRGTYNEQFF.

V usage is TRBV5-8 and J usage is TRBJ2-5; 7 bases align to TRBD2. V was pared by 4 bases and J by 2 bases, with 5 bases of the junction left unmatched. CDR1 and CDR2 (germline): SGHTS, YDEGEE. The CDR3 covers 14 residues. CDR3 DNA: TGTGCCAGCAGCCTTGCGGGAGAACAAGAGACCCAGTACTTC. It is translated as CASSLAGEQETQYF.